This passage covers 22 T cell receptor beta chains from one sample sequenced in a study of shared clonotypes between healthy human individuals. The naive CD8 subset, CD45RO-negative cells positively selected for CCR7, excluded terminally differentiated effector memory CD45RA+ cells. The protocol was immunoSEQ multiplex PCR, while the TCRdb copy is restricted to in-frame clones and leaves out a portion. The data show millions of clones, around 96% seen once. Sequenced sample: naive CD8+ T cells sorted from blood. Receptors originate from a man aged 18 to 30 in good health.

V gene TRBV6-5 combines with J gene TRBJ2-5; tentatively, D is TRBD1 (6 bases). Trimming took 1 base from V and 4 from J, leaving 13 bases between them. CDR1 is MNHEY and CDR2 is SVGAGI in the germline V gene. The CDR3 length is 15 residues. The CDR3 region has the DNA TGTGCCAGCAGTTACTTGGGGGCTCTGAGAGAGACCCAGTACTTC. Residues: CASSYLGALRETQYF.

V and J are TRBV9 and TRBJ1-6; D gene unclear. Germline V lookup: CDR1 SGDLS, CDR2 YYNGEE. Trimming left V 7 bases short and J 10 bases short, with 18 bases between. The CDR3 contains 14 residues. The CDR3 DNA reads TGTGCCAGCGGGCCGGGTTTCGACGAGTCACCCCTCCACTTT. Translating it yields CASGPGFDESPLHF.

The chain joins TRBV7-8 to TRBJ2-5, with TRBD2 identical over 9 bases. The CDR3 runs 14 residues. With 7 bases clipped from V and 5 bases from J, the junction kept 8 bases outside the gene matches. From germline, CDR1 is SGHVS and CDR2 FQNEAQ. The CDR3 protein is CASIVAGVMETQYF. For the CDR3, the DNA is TGTGCCAGCATCGTAGCGGGAGTGATGGAGACCCAGTACTTC. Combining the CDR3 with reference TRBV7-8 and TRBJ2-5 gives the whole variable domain GAGVSQSPRYKVAKRGQDVALRCDPISGHVSLFWYQQALGQGPEFLTYFQNEAQLDKSGLPSDRFFAERPEGSVSTLKIQRTQQEDSAVYLCASIVAGVMETQYFGPGTRLLVL.

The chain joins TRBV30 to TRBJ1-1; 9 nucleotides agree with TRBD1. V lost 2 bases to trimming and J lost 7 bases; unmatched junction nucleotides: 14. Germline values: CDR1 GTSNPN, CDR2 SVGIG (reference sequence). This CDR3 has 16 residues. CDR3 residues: CAWSTDRGWGTGEAFF. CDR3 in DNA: TGTGCCTGGAGTACGGACAGGGGCTGGGGAACCGGTGAAGCTTTCTTT.

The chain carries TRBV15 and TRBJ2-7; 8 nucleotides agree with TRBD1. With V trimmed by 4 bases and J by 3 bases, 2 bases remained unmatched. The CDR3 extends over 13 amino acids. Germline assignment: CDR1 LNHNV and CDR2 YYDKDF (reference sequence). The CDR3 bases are TGTGCCACCAGCACAACAGGGGGCTACGAGCAGTACTTC. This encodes CATSTTGGYEQYF.

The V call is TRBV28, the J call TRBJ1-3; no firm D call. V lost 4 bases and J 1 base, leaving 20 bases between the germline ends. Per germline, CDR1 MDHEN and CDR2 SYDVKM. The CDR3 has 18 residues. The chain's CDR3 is CASSSGRVTLQSGNTIYF. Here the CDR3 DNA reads TGTGCCAGCAGTTCGGGGAGGGTAACCCTCCAATCTGGAAACACCATATATTTT. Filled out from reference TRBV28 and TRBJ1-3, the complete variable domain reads DVKVTQSSRYLVKRTGEKVFLECVQDMDHENMFWYRQDPGLGLRLIYFSYDVKMKEKGDIPEGYSVSREKKERFSLILESASTNQTSMYLCASSSGRVTLQSGNTIYFGEGSWLTVV.

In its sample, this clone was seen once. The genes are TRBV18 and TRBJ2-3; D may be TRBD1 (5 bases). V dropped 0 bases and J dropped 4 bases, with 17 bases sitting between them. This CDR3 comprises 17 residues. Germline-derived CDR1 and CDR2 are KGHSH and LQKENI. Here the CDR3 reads CASSPPGNQGGADTQYF. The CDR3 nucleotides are TGTGCCAGCTCACCACCGGGGAACCAGGGTGGTGCAGATACGCAGTATTTT.

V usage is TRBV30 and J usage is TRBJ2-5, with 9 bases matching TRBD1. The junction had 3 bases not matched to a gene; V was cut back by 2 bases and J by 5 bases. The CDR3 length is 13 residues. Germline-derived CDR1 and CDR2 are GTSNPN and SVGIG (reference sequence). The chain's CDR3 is CAWSLGTGETQYF. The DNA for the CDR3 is TGTGCCTGGAGTTTGGGGACAGGGGAGACCCAGTACTTC.

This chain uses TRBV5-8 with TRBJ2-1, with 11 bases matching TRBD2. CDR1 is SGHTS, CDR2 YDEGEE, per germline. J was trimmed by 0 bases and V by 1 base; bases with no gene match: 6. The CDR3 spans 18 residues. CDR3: CASSLSSGGSYSYNEQFF. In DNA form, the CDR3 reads TGTGCCAGCAGCTTGTCTAGCGGGGGGAGTTACTCCTACAATGAGCAGTTCTTC.

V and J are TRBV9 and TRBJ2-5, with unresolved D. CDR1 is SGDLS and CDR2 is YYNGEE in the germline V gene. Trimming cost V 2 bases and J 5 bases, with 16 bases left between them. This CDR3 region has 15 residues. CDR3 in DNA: TGTGCCAGCAGCGTTGGTTTCCAATCCGTGGAGACCCAGTACTTC. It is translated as CASSVGFQSVETQYF.

CDR3 coding DNA: TGTGCCAGCAGCTACAGGGGATCGGAGACCCAGTACTTC. Protein product: CASSYRGSETQYF. The J gene is TRBJ2-5, the V gene TRBV5-4; the match to TRBD1 covers 7 bases. V trimming: 3 bases; J trimming: 5 bases; junction bases outside the gene matches: 4. The CDR3 totals 13 residues. The germline V gene has CDR1 SGHNT and CDR2 YYREEE (reference sequence).

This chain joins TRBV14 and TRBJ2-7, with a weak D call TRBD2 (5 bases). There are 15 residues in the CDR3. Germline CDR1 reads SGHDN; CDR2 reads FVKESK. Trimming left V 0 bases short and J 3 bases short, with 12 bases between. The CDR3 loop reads CASSQDGSTHYEQYF. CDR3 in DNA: TGTGCCAGCAGCCAAGATGGGAGTACCCACTACGAGCAGTACTTC.

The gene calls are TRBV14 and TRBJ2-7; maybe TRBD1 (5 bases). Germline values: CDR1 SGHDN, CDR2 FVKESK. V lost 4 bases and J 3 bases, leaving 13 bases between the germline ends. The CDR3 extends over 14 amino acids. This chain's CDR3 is CASSRQGNVYEQYF. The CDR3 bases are TGTGCCAGCAGCCGGCAGGGAAATGTCTACGAGCAGTACTTC.

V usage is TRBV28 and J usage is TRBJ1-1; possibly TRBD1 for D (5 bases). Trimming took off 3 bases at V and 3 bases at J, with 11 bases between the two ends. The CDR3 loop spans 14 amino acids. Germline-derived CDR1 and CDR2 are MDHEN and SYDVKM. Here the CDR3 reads CASSFLGGYTEAFF. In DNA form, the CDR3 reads TGTGCCAGCAGTTTCCTGGGGGGGTACACTGAAGCTTTCTTT.

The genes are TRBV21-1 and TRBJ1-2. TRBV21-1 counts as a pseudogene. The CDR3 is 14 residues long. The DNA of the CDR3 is TGTGCCAGCAGCAAAGTAAGCCTGTCCCAAGCCTACACCTTC. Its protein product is CASSKVSLSQAYTF.

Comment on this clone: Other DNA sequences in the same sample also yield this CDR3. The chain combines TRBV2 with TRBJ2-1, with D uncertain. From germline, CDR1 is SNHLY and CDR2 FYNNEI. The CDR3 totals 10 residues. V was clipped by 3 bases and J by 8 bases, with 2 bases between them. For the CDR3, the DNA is TGTGCCAGCAGTGATTATGAGCAGTTCTTC. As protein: CASSDYEQFF.

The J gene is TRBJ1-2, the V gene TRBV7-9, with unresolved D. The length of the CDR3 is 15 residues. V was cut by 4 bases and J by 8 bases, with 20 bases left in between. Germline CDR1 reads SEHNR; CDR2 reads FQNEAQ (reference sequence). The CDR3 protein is CASSSGVEETWGYTF. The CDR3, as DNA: TGTGCCAGCAGCTCTGGGGTTGAGGAGACTTGGGGCTACACCTTC.

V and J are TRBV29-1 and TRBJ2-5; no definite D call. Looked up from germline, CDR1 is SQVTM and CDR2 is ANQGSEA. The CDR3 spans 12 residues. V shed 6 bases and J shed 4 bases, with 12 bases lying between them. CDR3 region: CSVSFGLETQYF. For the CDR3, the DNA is TGCAGCGTGAGCTTCGGGTTAGAGACCCAGTACTTC. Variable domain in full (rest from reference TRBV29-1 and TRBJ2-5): SAVISQKPSRDICQRGTSLTIQCQVDSQVTMMFWYRQQPGQSLTLIATANQGSEATYESGFVIDKFPISRPNLTFSTLTVSNMSPEDSSIYLCSVSFGLETQYFGPGTRLLVL.

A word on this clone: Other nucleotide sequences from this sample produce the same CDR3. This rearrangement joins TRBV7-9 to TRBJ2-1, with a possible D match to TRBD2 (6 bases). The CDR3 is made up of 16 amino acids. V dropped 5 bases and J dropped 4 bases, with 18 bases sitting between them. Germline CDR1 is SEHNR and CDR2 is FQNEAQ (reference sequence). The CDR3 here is CASSPPSGREYNEQFF. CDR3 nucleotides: TGTGCCAGCAGCCCCCCCAGCGGGCGAGAATACAATGAGCAGTTCTTC.

For the CDR3, the DNA is TGTGCCAGCAGCTTGGCGGGGCCAGGGATCCTCTCCTACGAGCAGTACTTC. This sequence encodes CASSLAGPGILSYEQYF. V is TRBV5-5 and J is TRBJ2-7; D assignment may be TRBD1 or TRBD2 (5 bases each). CDR1 is SGHKS and CDR2 is YYEKEE in the germline V gene (reference sequence). CDR3 length equals 17 residues. Between the trimmed V and J ends, which lost 0 bases and 0 bases, there was a span of 16 bases.

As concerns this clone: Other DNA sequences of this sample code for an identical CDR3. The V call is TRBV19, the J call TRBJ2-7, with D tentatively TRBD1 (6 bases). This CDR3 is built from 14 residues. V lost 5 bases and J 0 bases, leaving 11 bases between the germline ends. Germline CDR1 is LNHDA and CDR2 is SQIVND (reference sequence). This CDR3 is CASSPRTASYEQYF. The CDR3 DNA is TGTGCCAGTAGTCCGAGGACAGCCTCCTACGAGCAGTACTTC.

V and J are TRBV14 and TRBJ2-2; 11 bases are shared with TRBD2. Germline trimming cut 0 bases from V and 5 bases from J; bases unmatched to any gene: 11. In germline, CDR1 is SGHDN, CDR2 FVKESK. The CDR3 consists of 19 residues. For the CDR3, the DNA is TGTGCCAGCAGCCAAGAATCCCCTCTAGCGGGAGGTAGAACCGGGGAGCTGTTTTTT. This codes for CASSQESPLAGGRTGELFF.